The entry that follows covers one T cell receptor (beta chain) sequence. Its antigen is as yet unknown. Clones were sequenced by immunoSEQ multiplex PCR, and TCRdb holds only the in-frame ones, with some missing. Of 70,000 or so clones in the sample, roughly 80% were seen once. The germline V gene has CDR1 SGHRS and CDR2 YFSETQ. The CDR3 is 14 amino acids. The V end lost 3 bases, the J end lost 6 bases, and 15 bases lay between the germline ends. The record originates from a study of T cell responses to AZD1222 COVID-19 vaccine. Study-level results: Clonal diversity was possibly underestimated, and the donors were mostly white British, with more females. The study sampled repertoires only after the peak T cell response. Baseline seropositivity occurred in only a handful of AZD1222 recipients. Of spike-specific TCRs, nearly half reportedly target regions left unmutated in variants.

The receptor was derived from an adult who received the AZD1222 COVID-19 vaccine. This chain links TRBV5-1 with TRBJ1-1, with D perhaps matching TRBD1 (6 bases). The input for sequencing was peripheral blood, taken 28 days after the second AZD1222 dose. The CDR3 loop reads CASSYEPQGSEAFF. The CDR3 bases are TGCGCCAGCAGCTACGAACCCCAGGGGTCTGAAGCTTTCTTT.